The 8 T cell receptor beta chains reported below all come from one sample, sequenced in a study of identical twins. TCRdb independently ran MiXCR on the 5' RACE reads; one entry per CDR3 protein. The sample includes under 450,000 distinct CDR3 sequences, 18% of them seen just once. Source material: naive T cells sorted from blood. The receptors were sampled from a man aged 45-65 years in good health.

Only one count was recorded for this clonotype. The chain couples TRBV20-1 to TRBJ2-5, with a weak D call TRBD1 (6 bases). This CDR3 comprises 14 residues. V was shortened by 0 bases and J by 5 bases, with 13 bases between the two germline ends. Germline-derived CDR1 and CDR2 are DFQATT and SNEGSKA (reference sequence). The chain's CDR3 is CSAREGGGGETQYF. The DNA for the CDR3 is TGCAGTGCTAGAGAAGGGGGTGGCGGGGAGACCCAGTACTTC.

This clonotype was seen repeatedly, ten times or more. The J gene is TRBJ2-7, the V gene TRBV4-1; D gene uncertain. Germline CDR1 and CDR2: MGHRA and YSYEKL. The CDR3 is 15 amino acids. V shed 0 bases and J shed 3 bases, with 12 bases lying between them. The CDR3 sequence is CASSQDYGSYYEQYF. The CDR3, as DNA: TGCGCCAGCAGCCAAGACTACGGTTCGTACTACGAGCAGTACTTC.

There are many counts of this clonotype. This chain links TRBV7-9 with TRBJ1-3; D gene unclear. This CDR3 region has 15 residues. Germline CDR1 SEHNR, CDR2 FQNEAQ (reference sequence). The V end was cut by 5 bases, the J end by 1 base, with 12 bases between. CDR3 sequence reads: CASSASGASGNTIYF. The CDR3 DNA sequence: TGTGCCAGCAGCGCCTCGGGTGCGTCTGGAAACACCATATATTTT.

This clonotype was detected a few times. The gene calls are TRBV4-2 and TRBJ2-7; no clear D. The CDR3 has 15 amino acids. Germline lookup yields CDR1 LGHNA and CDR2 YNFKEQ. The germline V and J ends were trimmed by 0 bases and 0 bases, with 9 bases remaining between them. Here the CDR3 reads CASSQDSGDSYEQYF. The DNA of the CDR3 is TGTGCCAGCAGCCAAGATTCCGGTGACTCCTACGAGCAGTACTTC.

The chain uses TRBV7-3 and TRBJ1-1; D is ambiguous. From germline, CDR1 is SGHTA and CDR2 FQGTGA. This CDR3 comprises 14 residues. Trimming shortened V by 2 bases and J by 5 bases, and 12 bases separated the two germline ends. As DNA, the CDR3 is TGTGCCAGCAGCTTATCCTCCTCGGGAACTGAAGCTTTCTTT. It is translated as CASSLSSSGTEAFF.

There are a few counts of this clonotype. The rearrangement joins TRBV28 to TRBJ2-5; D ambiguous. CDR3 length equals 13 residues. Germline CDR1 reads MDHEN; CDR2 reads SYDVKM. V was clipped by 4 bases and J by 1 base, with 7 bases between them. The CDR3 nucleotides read TGTGCCAGCAGTTCACCAATCCAAGAGACCCAGTACTTC. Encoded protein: CASSSPIQETQYF.

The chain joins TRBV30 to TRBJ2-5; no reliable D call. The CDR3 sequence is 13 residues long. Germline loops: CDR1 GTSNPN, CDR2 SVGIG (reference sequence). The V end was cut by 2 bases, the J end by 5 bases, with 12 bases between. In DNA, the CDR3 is TGTGCCTGGAGTCATATCGTCCGGGAGACCCAGTACTTC. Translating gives CAWSHIVRETQYF.

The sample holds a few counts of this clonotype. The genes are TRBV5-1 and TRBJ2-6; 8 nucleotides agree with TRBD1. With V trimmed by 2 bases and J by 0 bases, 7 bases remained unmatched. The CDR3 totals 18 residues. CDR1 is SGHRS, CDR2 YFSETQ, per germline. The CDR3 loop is CASSLTGTGNSGANVLTF. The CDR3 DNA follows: TGCGCCAGCAGCTTAACCGGGACAGGCAACTCTGGGGCCAACGTCCTGACTTTC.